The present T cell receptor beta chain was sequenced within a study of blood T cells in healthy people across ages. Findings and limits, study-wide: The recorded TCR beta diversity per million T cells decreased in a roughly linear manner with age.

CDR1 ENHRY and CDR2 SYGVKD come from the germline V gene. The CDR3 totals 13 residues. Trimming cost V 6 bases and J 4 bases, with 13 bases left between them. For the second PCR, which ran for roughly 6 to 12 cycles, a sample-barcoded 5' primer and a J-beta primer mix were used. One entry per CDR3 protein, called by TCRdb with MiXCR from the 5' RACE reads. Of over a million distinct CDR3 sequences listed, roughly 45% are singletons. About this clonotype: Its antigen is unidentified.

The rearrangement joins TRBV10-3 to TRBJ2-7, with a possible D match to TRBD1 (6 bases). The sample comprised blood. The TCR comes from a woman aged 55-70 years in good health. DNA of the CDR3: TGTGCCATCAGGGACAGAGGACCGTACGAGCAGTACTTC. Residues: CAIRDRGPYEQYF.